The 25 T cell receptor beta chains in this list originate from one sample, sequenced in a study of blood T cells in healthy people across ages. PCR was performed a second time for about 6 to 12 cycles using a sample-barcoded 5' primer and a J-beta primer mix. MiXCR, applied by TCRdb to the 5' RACE reads, yields one record per CDR3 protein. The sample has 800,000 to 900,000 distinct CDR3 sequences; approximately 59% are singletons. The sample was blood. The receptors were sampled from a young man in good health.

This chain joins TRBV7-3 and TRBJ2-1, with 10 bases that match TRBD1. With 4 bases clipped from V and 11 bases from J, the junction kept 5 bases outside the gene matches. Germline V gene sequence: CDR1 SGHTA, CDR2 FQGTGA. CDR3 length: 13 residues. As DNA, the CDR3 is TGTGCCAGCAGCTCGGACAGGGGGTTCCAGCAGTTCTTC. Its protein is CASSSDRGFQQFF.

This clonotype was picked up many times. This chain joins TRBV6-6 and TRBJ2-2, with 8 bases that match TRBD2. This CDR3 comprises 13 residues. CDR1 MNHNY and CDR2 SVGAGI come from the germline V gene (reference sequence). V gave up 11 bases and J gave up 7 bases; unmatched junction bases: 9. CDR3 loop: CASGGVSRGELFF. Written as DNA, the CDR3 is TGTGCCTCGGGAGGGGTTAGTCGCGGGGAGCTGTTTTTT.

This clonotype has at least ten counts. V is TRBV6-5 and J is TRBJ2-5; maybe TRBD2 (5 bases). Matching the DNA end better, TRBJ2-7 makes the J call doubtful. From germline, CDR1 is MNHEY and CDR2 SVGAGI. CDR3 length: 13 amino acids. CDR3 in amino acids: CASSYNGVNEQYF. The DNA for the CDR3 is TGTGCCAGCAGTTACAACGGGGTGAACGAGCAGTACTTC.

In DNA form, the CDR3 reads TGCGCCAGCAGCTTGGAGACTTGGGGCGTCCGGTACTTC. It translates to CASSLETWGVRYF. The rearrangement links TRBV5-1 to TRBJ2-5, with a tentative D call TRBD1 (5 bases). CDR1 SGHRS and CDR2 YFSETQ come from the germline V gene. This CDR3 is 13 amino acids long. Trimming left V 0 bases short and J 13 bases short, with 16 bases between.

The V and J genes are TRBV9 and TRBJ1-1; 7 bases match TRBD1. Looked up from germline, CDR1 is SGDLS and CDR2 is YYNGEE. This CDR3 is 16 amino acids long. The V and J ends lost 3 bases and 1 base, in that order; junction bases with no gene match: 9. The CDR3 spells CASSEDRASSNTEAFF. The DNA of the CDR3 is TGTGCCAGCAGCGAAGACAGGGCGAGTTCGAACACTGAAGCTTTCTTT. Drawing the rest from reference TRBV9 and TRBJ1-1, the complete variable domain is DSGVTQTPKHLITATGQRVTLRCSPRSGDLSVYWYQQSLDQGLQFLIQYYNGEERAKGNILERFSAQQFPDLHSELNLSSLELGDSALYFCASSEDRASSNTEAFFGQGTRLTVV.

CDR3 protein: CASSLALGAAYEQYF. Here the CDR3 DNA reads TGTGCCAGCAGCTTAGCCTTGGGGGCCGCCTACGAGCAGTACTTC. The chain recombines TRBV7-8 with TRBJ2-7; TRBD1 might be the D (6 bases). CDR1 SGHVS and CDR2 FQNEAQ come from the germline V gene. The CDR3 spans 15 residues. Trimming left V 0 bases short and J 2 bases short, with 11 bases between.

V gene TRBV20-1 combines with J gene TRBJ1-5, with 7 bases lining up with TRBD1. Germline trimming cut 3 bases from V and 7 bases from J; bases unmatched to any gene: 12. The germline V gene has CDR1 DFQATT and CDR2 SNEGSKA (reference sequence). This CDR3 is 15 amino acids long. CDR3 region: CSASSDRDLPQPQHF. CDR3 sequence (DNA): TGCAGTGCTAGTTCCGACAGGGACCTTCCCCAGCCCCAGCATTTT.

This chain connects TRBV20-1 to TRBJ1-1; no reliable D call. V shed 3 bases and J shed 1 base, with 15 bases lying between them. Germline CDR1 is DFQATT and CDR2 is SNEGSKA (reference sequence). CDR3 length: 15 residues. Here the CDR3 reads CSASKVGPGNTEAFF. DNA for the CDR3: TGCAGTGCTAGTAAGGTTGGTCCAGGGAACACTGAAGCTTTCTTT.

This chain joins TRBV12-3 or TRBV12-4 and TRBJ2-7; a weak D match, TRBD1 (7 bases). Trimming left V 5 bases short and J 2 bases short, with 16 bases between. The CDR3 sequence is 15 residues long. The CDR3 sequence is CASSPQGGTAYEQYF. The CDR3 bases are TGTGCCAGCAGTCCCCAGGGGGGAACGGCCTACGAGCAGTACTTC.

Only a few counts were recorded for this clonotype. The J gene is TRBJ2-3, the V gene TRBV4-1; D unclear. The CDR3 consists of 13 residues. Trimming cost V 2 bases and J 0 bases, with 3 bases left between them. Germline-derived CDR1 and CDR2 are MGHRA and YSYEKL. CDR3 loop: CASSQPSTDTQYF. The CDR3 DNA is TGCGCCAGCAGCCAACCGAGCACAGATACGCAGTATTTT.

This sequence joins TRBV24-1 and TRBJ1-1; possible D gene TRBD1, 5 bases. This CDR3 has 14 residues. Germline V lookup: CDR1 KGHDR, CDR2 SFDVKD. Trimming stripped 10 bases from V and 2 bases from J, with 16 bases between. The CDR3 sequence: CATRGGGRNTEAFF. The DNA for the CDR3 is TGTGCCACTCGGGGGGGAGGCAGAAACACTGAAGCTTTCTTT.

The chain has TRBV5-1 and TRBJ2-5; no definite D call. The end of the DNA aligns better with TRBJ2-7, so the J call may be wrong. The CDR3 sequence is 12 residues long. Germline CDR1 and CDR2: SGHRS and YFSETQ. The CDR3 DNA is TGCGCCAGCAGCTTGGATACCGGCGAGCAGTACTTC. Translated: CASSLDTGEQYF.

The chain links TRBV7-9 to TRBJ2-4, with a possible D match to TRBD2 (5 bases). Germline lookup yields CDR1 SEHNR and CDR2 FQNEAQ (reference sequence). Trimming took off 5 bases at V and 13 bases at J, with 15 bases between the two ends. The CDR3 totals 12 residues. The CDR3 protein is CASSHTGWEQYF. The CDR3 region has the DNA TGTGCCAGCAGCCACACGGGGTGGGAGCAGTACTTC.

The rearrangement joins TRBV7-9 to TRBJ1-4, with 7 positions matching TRBD1. V lost 2 bases to trimming and J lost 5 bases; unmatched junction nucleotides: 2. The CDR3 loop spans 14 amino acids. The germline CDR1 and CDR2 sequences are SEHNR and FQNEAQ (reference sequence). DNA for the CDR3: TGTGCCAGCAGCTTATCGGACAGGAATGAAAAACTGTTTTTT. Protein product: CASSLSDRNEKLFF.

The J gene is TRBJ2-4, the V gene TRBV27; D may be TRBD2 (6 bases). The J call may be mistaken, given a closer DNA end match to TRBJ2-7. CDR3 length equals 15 residues. The germline CDR1 and CDR2 sequences are MNHEY and SMNVEV (reference sequence). CDR3 residues: CASSLEGVGVDEQYF. The DNA for the CDR3 is TGTGCCAGCAGTTTGGAGGGAGTGGGGGTGGACGAGCAGTACTTC.

V and J are TRBV7-9 and TRBJ2-3; the D gene is possibly TRBD2 (6 bases). In germline, CDR1 is SEHNR, CDR2 FQNEAQ (reference sequence). V was shortened by 5 bases and J by 3 bases, with 15 bases between the two germline ends. This CDR3 has 15 amino acids. In DNA form, the CDR3 reads TGTGCCAGCAGCCCGACCGGGACTGGTACAGATACGCAGTATTTT. This gives the protein CASSPTGTGTDTQYF.

This clonotype appeared a few times. V is TRBV19 and J is TRBJ1-1; D is unclear. Trimming removed 0 bases at V and 0 bases at J, with 5 bases between. This CDR3 is 14 amino acids long. CDR1 LNHDA and CDR2 SQIVND come from the germline V gene (reference sequence). The chain's CDR3 is CASSIDRMNTEAFF. The CDR3 DNA reads as TGTGCCAGTAGTATAGACAGAATGAACACTGAAGCTTTCTTT.

This clonotype was recorded a few times. The chain carries TRBV7-2 and TRBJ1-1, with D possibly TRBD1 on 6 matching bases. CDR3 length: 13 amino acids. Trimming pared 9 bases from V and 1 base from J, leaving 12 bases between. Per the germline V gene, CDR1 is SGHTA and CDR2 is FQGNSA. The CDR3: CASPLGGNTEAFF. DNA for the CDR3: TGTGCCAGTCCATTAGGGGGGAACACTGAAGCTTTCTTT.

In this sample, this clonotype turned up many times. The CDR3 loop is CASSYSINQPQHF. The CDR3 DNA reads as TGTGCCAGCAGCTACAGTATTAATCAGCCCCAGCATTTT. The chain combines TRBV5-5 with TRBJ1-5, with D unresolved. The CDR3 totals 13 residues. With 3 bases removed from V and 4 bases from J, the gap between germline ends came to 8 bases. Germline values: CDR1 SGHKS, CDR2 YYEKEE (reference sequence).

The chain joins TRBV15 to TRBJ2-7; 7 bases line up with TRBD1. V was clipped by 2 bases and J by 3 bases; unmatched bases: 16. The CDR3 is 18 amino acids. Germline CDR1 and CDR2: LNHNV and YYDKDF (reference sequence). In DNA, the CDR3 is TGTGCCACCAGCAGATCTGGGGGCATTGGACAGGACATCTACGAGCAGTACTTC. It specifies CATSRSGGIGQDIYEQYF.

This chain connects TRBV28 to TRBJ1-2; 10 positions agree with TRBD1. CDR1 and CDR2 (germline): MDHEN, SYDVKM. The CDR3 totals 12 residues. Unmatched junction bases numbered 5, after V lost 11 bases and J lost 5 bases. DNA of the CDR3: TGTGCCTGGGGACAGGGGAGGTATGGCTACACCTTC. Translation gives CAWGQGRYGYTF.

This chain joins TRBV4-3 and TRBJ1-6; 7 positions match TRBD1. This CDR3 spans 14 amino acids. CDR1 LGHNA and CDR2 YSLEER come from the germline V gene. After removal of 5 bases from V and 5 bases from J, the junction contained 3 bases not matched to a gene. The CDR3 loop is CASSYGQDNSPLHF. In DNA form, the CDR3 reads TGCGCCAGCAGCTACGGACAGGATAATTCACCCCTCCACTTT.

The chain uses TRBV13 and TRBJ1-1; TRBD1 agrees at 8 bases. With 5 bases clipped from V and 4 bases from J, the junction kept 9 bases outside the gene matches. Germline V gene sequence: CDR1 PRHDT, CDR2 FYEKMQ (reference sequence). This CDR3 has 15 amino acids. CDR3 amino acids: CASSITGGGITEAFF. The DNA of the CDR3 is TGTGCCAGCAGCATCACAGGGGGAGGAATCACTGAAGCTTTCTTT.

The chain employs TRBV11-1 and TRBJ2-7, with D perhaps matching TRBD1 (5 bases). The CDR3 covers 15 residues. V gave up 3 bases and J gave up 3 bases, with 15 bases separating them. Germline CDR1 reads SGHAT; CDR2 reads FQDESV (reference sequence). This CDR3 is CASSFGQGSYYEQYF. Written as DNA, the CDR3 is TGTGCCAGCAGCTTCGGTCAGGGCTCCTACTACGAGCAGTACTTC.

The gene calls are TRBV7-2 and TRBJ2-7; 8 nucleotides agree with TRBD1. V shed 4 bases and J 6 bases; nucleotides not matched to a gene: 11. CDR3 size: 15 residues. Germline lookup yields CDR1 SGHTA and CDR2 FQGNSA. In DNA, the CDR3 is TGTGCCAGCAGCTCTCGACAGGGGTACAGTCTCGAGCAGTACTTC. Protein sequence: CASSSRQGYSLEQYF.